These 11 T cell receptor beta chains were all obtained from the same sample, sequenced in a study of T cell responses to AZD1222 COVID-19 vaccine (dated by TCRdb to the early 2020s). Libraries came from the immunoSEQ multiplex PCR assay. TCRdb took over this immuneACCESS table, retaining in-frame rearrangements with V and J assigned. Such tables are incomplete; in checked studies, under half of the missing clones stem from an unresolved V gene, and the remainder is unexplained. The sample table shows about 120,000 clones, and about nine tenths are seen once. The ten biggest clones cover under 25% of the sample. The time point tag for this specimen amounts to: baseline before first vaccination. The specimen was peripheral blood, collected on day 0 of AZD1222 vaccination. The receptors were sampled from an adult in good health.

The rearrangement links TRBV5-1 to TRBJ2-6; a possible D gene is TRBD1 (5 bases). The V gene lost 4 bases and the J gene lost 2 bases, with 7 bases spanning the gap. The CDR3 is 14 residues long. CDR1 and CDR2 (germline): SGHRS, YFSETQ. CDR3 coding DNA: TGCGCCAGCAGCGCGACAGCTGGGGCCAACGTCCTGACTTTC. Its translation is CASSATAGANVLTF.

V is TRBV13 and J is TRBJ2-3; TRBD1 matches at 8 bases. This CDR3 has 17 amino acids. Germline V gives CDR1 PRHDT, CDR2 FYEKMQ (reference sequence). Losses at the gene ends were 1 base for V and 2 bases for J; bases not matched to a gene: 8. The CDR3 loop is CASSLVAQGAPTDTQYF. The CDR3 DNA reads TGTGCCAGCAGCTTAGTGGCTCAGGGGGCGCCCACAGATACGCAGTATTTT.

This clone has just a few counts. The V gene is TRBV4-1, the J gene TRBJ2-2; D call uncertain. This CDR3 has 17 residues. Trimming cost V 1 base and J 4 bases, with 16 bases left between them. Germline V CDR1 and CDR2: MGHRA, YSYEKL. The CDR3 spells CASSQAPPAASTGELFF. CDR3 nucleotides: TGCGCCAGCAGCCAAGCGCCCCCTGCAGCTAGCACCGGGGAGCTGTTTTTT.

V is TRBV6-6 and J is TRBJ1-5; possible D gene TRBD1, 5 bases. V dropped 5 bases and J dropped 9 bases, with 14 bases sitting between them. Germline V CDR1 and CDR2: MNHNY, SVGAGI (reference sequence). This CDR3 spans 13 amino acids. This CDR3 reads CASSTDSFGPQHF. DNA of the CDR3: TGTGCCAGCAGTACCGACAGTTTCGGGCCCCAGCATTTT.

The CDR3 sequence is CSVVAHDGYTF. The CDR3 DNA follows: TGCAGCGTTGTAGCACATGATGGCTACACCTTC. The rearrangement links TRBV29-1 to TRBJ1-2; D call uncertain. CDR3 size: 11 residues. Trimming took off 4 bases at V and 6 bases at J, with 9 bases between the two ends. The V gene's germline CDR1 is SQVTM and CDR2 ANQGSEA.

This chain connects TRBV3-1 (or the pseudogene TRBV3-2) to TRBJ1-4; D call uncertain. This CDR3 region has 15 residues. Germline loops: CDR1 LGHDT, CDR2 YNNKEL (reference sequence). V was clipped by 2 bases and J by 7 bases, with 14 bases between them. The CDR3 bases are TGTGCCAGCAGCCAAAGAATCCAAGGTGGTGAAAAACTGTTTTTT. Translating gives CASSQRIQGGEKLFF.

The V and J genes are TRBV5-1 and TRBJ2-7, with 7 bases lining up with TRBD2. Germline V CDR1 and CDR2: SGHRS, YFSETQ. This CDR3 is 14 amino acids long. V lost 4 bases, J lost 4 bases, and 8 bases stayed unmatched. The CDR3: CASSQDSGVYEQYF. CDR3 sequence (DNA): TGCGCCAGCAGCCAAGACAGCGGGGTTTACGAGCAGTACTTC.

This rearrangement joins TRBV6-2 or TRBV6-3 to TRBJ1-1, with unresolved D. Trimming took 6 bases from V and 4 from J, leaving 12 bases between them. Germline assignment: CDR1 MNHEY and CDR2 SVGEGT. CDR3 length: 13 residues. The CDR3: CASSIGRTTEAFF. CDR3 sequence (DNA): TGTGCCAGCAGCATCGGTCGGACCACTGAAGCTTTCTTT.

The J gene is TRBJ2-2, the V gene TRBV30; D may be TRBD2 (6 bases). Germline loops: CDR1 GTSNPN, CDR2 SVGIG (reference sequence). V was clipped by 5 bases and J by 4 bases, with 14 bases between them. CDR3 size: 14 residues. As DNA, the CDR3 is TGTGCCTGGGGGGCGGGGATAGGCACCGGGGAGCTGTTTTTT. It yields the protein CAWGAGIGTGELFF.

In its sample, this clone was seen once. This chain joins TRBV27 and TRBJ2-1; 11 bases agree with TRBD1. CDR1 and CDR2 (germline): MNHEY, SMNVEV (reference sequence). The J segment lost 2 bases and the V segment lost 5 bases, leaving 2 bases of the junction unmatched. This CDR3 region has 15 residues. The chain's CDR3 is CASSPDRGPYNEQFF. The DNA of the CDR3 is TGTGCCAGCAGTCCGGACAGGGGGCCCTACAATGAGCAGTTCTTC.

V is TRBV5-5 and J is TRBJ1-1; the D gene is possibly TRBD1 (5 bases). The germline V gene has CDR1 SGHKS and CDR2 YYEKEE (reference sequence). The V end was cut by 0 bases, the J end by 11 bases, with 14 bases between. The CDR3 consists of 13 residues. The CDR3 loop reads CASSLGPGGGAFF. CDR3 bases: TGTGCCAGCAGCTTGGGCCCCGGGGGTGGCGCTTTCTTT.